The next 13 T cell receptor beta chains were all read from a single sample in a study of cytomegalovirus exposure and HLA in healthy donors. The PCR contained 60 Vbeta and 13 Jbeta primers. Sequencing used immunoSEQ multiplex PCR; TCRdb keeps in-frame clones, though not all of them. The repertoire holds more than 95,000 clones, more than 9% seen once, with approximately 4.4% in the top ten. The specimen sequenced was PBMCs. The receptors were sampled from a woman aged 18-29 years in good health and CMV-seropositive.

The V call is TRBV1, the J call TRBJ1-6. TRBV1 is deemed a pseudogene. The CDR3 has 15 amino acids. Written as DNA, the CDR3 is TGCACCAGCAGCCCTCCCGGGGGGCTGCGGCCACCCCTCCACTTT. Translation: CTSSPPGGLRPPLHF.

This clone has only a few counts. V and J are TRBV5-1 and TRBJ2-7, with 10 bases fitting TRBD2. Trimming removed 4 bases from V and 5 bases from J; junction bases left unmatched: 6. The CDR3 spans 14 residues. Germline V CDR1 and CDR2: SGHRS, YFSETQ. The CDR3 protein is CASSDLAGVNEQYF. DNA for the CDR3: TGCGCCAGCAGCGACCTAGCGGGGGTCAACGAGCAGTACTTC.

This rearrangement joins TRBV6-6 to TRBJ2-5; 7 bases agree with TRBD2. Per germline, CDR1 MNHNY and CDR2 SVGAGI (reference sequence). V lost 5 bases, J lost 14 bases, and 8 bases stayed unmatched. CDR3 size: 11 residues. As DNA, the CDR3 is TGTGCCAGCAGTACCTCCGGGACTATTTACTTC. It translates to CASSTSGTIYF.

V is TRBV30 and J is TRBJ1-2; D not resolved. Trimming left V 0 bases short and J 7 bases short, with 12 bases between. Per the germline V gene, CDR1 is GTSNPN and CDR2 is SVGIG (reference sequence). The CDR3 has 13 amino acids. CDR3 amino acids: CAWSVLRDGGYTF. The CDR3 nucleotides are TGTGCCTGGAGTGTTCTGCGGGATGGTGGCTACACCTTC.

This clone was observed a few times. V usage is TRBV5-1 and J usage is TRBJ1-2, with 12 bases that match TRBD1. The CDR3 loop spans 17 amino acids. Looked up from germline, CDR1 is SGHRS and CDR2 is YFSETQ. J was trimmed by 4 bases and V by 2 bases; bases with no gene match: 9. The CDR3, as DNA: TGCGCCAGCAGCTTCTCCGGGACAGGGGGCGATGGCTATGGCTACACCTTC. Translating it yields CASSFSGTGGDGYGYTF.

The CDR3: CASSLFSLEADTQYF. The CDR3 DNA reads as TGTGCCAGCAGCTTGTTTTCCCTGGAGGCAGATACGCAGTATTTT. This chain links TRBV5-6 with TRBJ2-3, with a weak D call TRBD2 (5 bases). Trimming cost V 1 base and J 4 bases, with 13 bases left between them. Germline values: CDR1 SGHDT, CDR2 YYEEEE. This CDR3 spans 15 amino acids.

The chain couples TRBV19 to TRBJ1-2; 7 bases are shared with TRBD1. CDR1 and CDR2 (germline): LNHDA, SQIVND (reference sequence). With V trimmed by 8 bases and J by 6 bases, 6 bases remained unmatched. The CDR3 contains 12 residues. CDR3 nucleotides: TGTGCCAGTTGTAAGGGGGCGGATGGCTACACCTTC. Its protein product is CASCKGADGYTF.

This clone occurred a few times. This sequence joins TRBV6-5 and TRBJ1-1; TRBD1 might be the D (6 bases). V shed 6 bases and J shed 1 base, with 9 bases lying between them. Germline lookup yields CDR1 MNHEY and CDR2 SVGAGI. The CDR3 sequence is 13 residues long. The CDR3 here is CASRPQGNTEAFF. In nucleotides, the CDR3 is TGTGCCAGCAGACCACAGGGGAACACTGAAGCTTTCTTT.

The table lists this clone with a few counts. For the CDR3, the DNA is TGTGCCAGCTCACCCCGGGACTTCACCGGGGAGCTGTTTTTT. As protein: CASSPRDFTGELFF. The rearrangement links TRBV18 to TRBJ2-2, with D possibly being TRBD2 (6 bases). Germline CDR1 KGHSH, CDR2 LQKENI. The CDR3 has 14 amino acids. The V end was cut by 3 bases, the J end by 4 bases, with 9 bases between. The variable domain in full, with the rest retrieved from reference TRBV18 and TRBJ2-2, is NAGVMQNPRHLVRRRGQEARLRCSPMKGHSHVYWYRQLPEEGLKFMVYLQKENIIDESGMPKERFSAEFPKEGPSILRIQQVVRGDSAAYFCASSPRDFTGELFFGEGSRLTVL.

This clone was observed a few times. The genes are TRBV5-6 and TRBJ2-1; 10 bases map to TRBD2. Trimming took 3 bases from V and 7 from J; bases not matched to a gene: 10. The germline CDR1 and CDR2 sequences are SGHDT and YYEEEE. CDR3 length equals 16 residues. Written as DNA, the CDR3 is TGTGCCAGCAGCTGGCCCCTAGCGGGAGTATTGAATGAGCAGTTCTTC. Translated, it gives CASSWPLAGVLNEQFF.

CDR3 sequence (DNA): TGTGCCAGCAGTTCTTTTGTAGACAGGGGCTCTGAAGCTTTCTTT. Its translation is CASSSFVDRGSEAFF. V and J are TRBV28 and TRBJ1-1; 8 bases align to TRBD1. The junction had 10 bases not matched to a gene; V was cut back by 4 bases and J by 6 bases. The CDR3 has 15 amino acids. Per the germline V gene, CDR1 is MDHEN and CDR2 is SYDVKM.

The chain links TRBV11-2 to TRBJ2-1; TRBD2 might be the D (6 bases). The germline gives CDR1 SGHAT, CDR2 FQNNGV. The CDR3 has 16 amino acids. Trimming cost V 5 bases and J 8 bases, with 22 bases left between them. For the CDR3, the DNA is TGTGCCAGCAGCCCTGGGGCGGGGCACCCTTTCGATGAGCAGTTCTTC. Protein product: CASSPGAGHPFDEQFF.

This clone came up a few times. The CDR3 region has the DNA TGTGCCAGCAGCTTTAAGGGGGGGAGTGCAACTAATGAAAAACTGTTTTTT. Translating it yields CASSFKGGSATNEKLFF. The rearrangement uses TRBV7-9 and TRBJ1-4, with a tentative D call TRBD1 (6 bases). The germline gives CDR1 SEHNR, CDR2 FQNEAQ (reference sequence). Trimming took 3 bases from V and 0 from J, leaving 14 bases between them. The CDR3 has 17 residues.